Listed below are T cell receptor beta chains from one sample, sequenced in a study of healthy donors' naive CD4 and CD8 T cells. TCRdb redid the calling of the reads with MiXCR, one entry per CDR3 protein. This table has roughly 200,000 distinct CDR3 sequences, over 60% appearing once. Sequencing was done on a sample of naive CD4+ and CD8+ T cells sorted from blood, pooled from several donors. These TCRs come from a pool of human donors in good health; the sample pools cells from several healthy donors. Each CDR3 is given with its conserved first and last residue. D genes are given only for firm matches. Where a row states a size, it is once, few, many or the class of an expanded clone; other rows omit it.

J: TRBJ1-5
size: NA
V: TRBV27
D: NA
length: 15
DNA: TGTGCCAGCGACCAAGCGTTCTCCGGCAATCAGCCCCAGCATTTT
CDR3: CASDQAFSGNQPQHF

J: TRBJ2-7
size: NA
V: TRBV4-1
D: NA
length: 12
DNA: TGCGCCAGCAGCCAACCGCCCTACGAGCAGTACTTC
CDR3: CASSQPPYEQYF

J: TRBJ2-7
size: NA
V: TRBV10-3
D: NA
length: 13
DNA: TGTGCCATCAGCCGGACAGCCTCCTACGAGCAGTACTTC
CDR3: CAISRTASYEQYF

J: TRBJ2-1
size: NA
V: TRBV6-6
D: NA
length: 11
DNA: TGTGCCAGCAGTTCAGGCGATGAGCAGTTCTTC
CDR3: CASSSGDEQFF

J: TRBJ1-1
size: NA
V: TRBV29-1
D: NA
length: 11
DNA: TGCAGCGCGGCCACCAACACTGAAGCTTTCTTT
CDR3: CSAATNTEAFF

J: TRBJ1-5
size: NA
V: TRBV29-1
D: NA
length: 14
DNA: TGCAGCGTAGAAGACAATCGGAGCAATCAGCCCCAGCATTTT
CDR3: CSVEDNRSNQPQHF

J: TRBJ2-7
size: NA
V: TRBV29-1
D: NA
length: 14
DNA: TGCAGCGCCCTCCCCGGGCCTAAGGTTGGGGAGCAGTACTTC
CDR3: CSALPGPKVGEQYF

J: TRBJ1-3
size: once
V: TRBV12-5
D: NA
length: 14
DNA: TGTGCTAGTGGGTCACAGGGTCCTGGAAACACCATATATTTT
CDR3: CASGSQGPGNTIYF

J: TRBJ2-7
size: NA
V: TRBV7-8
D: TRBD2
length: 15
DNA: TGTGCCAGCAGCTCCCTAGACGCGGGGGGCTACGAGCAGTACTTC
CDR3: CASSSLDAGGYEQYF

J: TRBJ2-5
size: NA
V: TRBV29-1
D: NA
length: 16
DNA: TGCAGCGTTGAAGATCGAGGCAGGGAAGTAGGAGAGACCCAGTACTTC
CDR3: CSVEDRGREVGETQYF

J: TRBJ2-2
size: once
V: TRBV6-2/TRBV6-3
D: TRBD2
length: 15
DNA: TGTGCCAGCAGGAGACTAGCGGGAGTCCCCGGGGAGCTGTTTTTT
CDR3: CASRRLAGVPGELFF

J: TRBJ2-5
size: NA
V: TRBV12-3/TRBV12-4
D: TRBD2
length: 15
DNA: TGTGCCAGCAGCCCGACTAGCGGGGCCGAAGAGACCCAGTACTTC
CDR3: CASSPTSGAEETQYF

J: TRBJ2-1
size: NA
V: TRBV29-1
D: TRBD2
length: 18
DNA: TGCAGCGTTGACCTAGCGGGAGGTATTGGTGCGGTCTACAATGAGCAGTTCTTC
CDR3: CSVDLAGGIGAVYNEQFF

J: TRBJ2-7
size: NA
V: TRBV6-5
D: NA
length: 13
DNA: TGTGCCAGCAGTTACGGGCAATCCTACGAGCAGTACTTC
CDR3: CASSYGQSYEQYF

J: TRBJ2-2
size: NA
V: TRBV5-1
D: TRBD1
length: 16
DNA: TGCGCCAGCAGCTTCAGGACAGGGGCCAACACCGGGGAGCTGTTTTTT
CDR3: CASSFRTGANTGELFF

J: TRBJ1-6
size: few
V: TRBV6-2/TRBV6-3
D: NA
length: 13
DNA: TGTGCCAGCAGTTCACCGAATAATTCACCCCTCCACTTT
CDR3: CASSSPNNSPLHF

J: TRBJ2-1
size: NA
V: TRBV6-5
D: NA
length: 15
DNA: TGTGCCAGCAGTTACTCGGGGACAATATACAATGAGCAGTTCTTC
CDR3: CASSYSGTIYNEQFF

J: TRBJ1-5
size: few
V: TRBV19
D: NA
length: 16
DNA: TGTGCCAGTAGTATATTAGGGGAAGGGCGAGATCAGCCCCAGCATTTT
CDR3: CASSILGEGRDQPQHF

J: TRBJ2-1
size: few
V: TRBV6-2/TRBV6-3
D: NA
length: 14
DNA: TGTGCCAGCAGTTACAGGGACCCTCGGAATGAGCAGTTCTTC
CDR3: CASSYRDPRNEQFF

J: TRBJ2-7
size: NA
V: TRBV12-3/TRBV12-4
D: NA
length: 13
DNA: TGTGCCAGCAGCCCCGGTACCGCGCTCGAGCAGTACTTC
CDR3: CASSPGTALEQYF

J: TRBJ1-2
size: NA
V: TRBV6-5
D: TRBD1
length: 15
DNA: TGTGCCAGCAGACCCATCGGAGCAGGGGGCGACGGCTACACCTTC
CDR3: CASRPIGAGGDGYTF

J: TRBJ1-6
size: NA
V: TRBV10-2
D: NA
length: 13
DNA: TGTGCCATCAGGGAGGAGCCAAATTCACCCCTCCACTTT
CDR3: CAIREEPNSPLHF

J: TRBJ2-2
size: NA
V: TRBV19
D: NA
length: 13
DNA: TGTGCCAGTAGTGATACCTTTGGCGGGGAGCTGTTTTTT
CDR3: CASSDTFGGELFF

J: TRBJ1-2
size: NA
V: TRBV27
D: TRBD1
length: 17
DNA: TGTGCCAGCAGTCCAGGGACAGGGGGGCGAATAAACTATGGCTACACCTTC
CDR3: CASSPGTGGRINYGYTF